This section outlines one T cell receptor beta chain sequence together with its context. Per the study methods: Amplification from reference gene primers served as the basis for estimated nucleated cell counts. Assay used: immunoSEQ multiplex PCR; TCRdb lists only in-frame clones, some missing. Clonal size and the V and J genes are those of that table, whereas D and trimming came from the DNA. The table includes under 250,000 clones, 80% to 95% detected once. The source of the sample is a study of blood T cell repertoires in COVID-19. Looking at the study overall: T cells, B-cell-depleted T cells, or PBMCs supplied cDNA or gDNA.

Followed over time, Seattle patients had been enrolled while infection was active. The sequenced sample was peripheral blood. The clonotype originates from a man aged 55 to 70 with COVID-19, enrolled during active disease.

The CDR3 protein is CASSLERGKSYEQYF. CDR3 nucleotides: TGTGCCAGCAGCTTGGAGCGGGGGAAGTCCTACGAGCAGTACTTC. J is TRBJ2-7 and V is TRBV5-5; 8 bases align to TRBD2. V lost 0 bases, J lost 1 base, and 3 bases stayed unmatched. Germline V CDR1 and CDR2: SGHKS, YYEKEE (reference sequence). The CDR3 contains 15 residues.